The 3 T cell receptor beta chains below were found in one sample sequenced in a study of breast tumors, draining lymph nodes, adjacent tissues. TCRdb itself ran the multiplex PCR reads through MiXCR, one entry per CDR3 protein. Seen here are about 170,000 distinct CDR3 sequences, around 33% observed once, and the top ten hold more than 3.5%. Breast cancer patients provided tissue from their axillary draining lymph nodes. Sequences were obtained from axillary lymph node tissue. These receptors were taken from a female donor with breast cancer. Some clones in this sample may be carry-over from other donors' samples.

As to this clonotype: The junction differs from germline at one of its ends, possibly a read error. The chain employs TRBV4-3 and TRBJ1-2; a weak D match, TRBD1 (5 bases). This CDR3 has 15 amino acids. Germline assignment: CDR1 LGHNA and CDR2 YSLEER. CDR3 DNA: TGCGCCAGCAGCCAAGATCATGGGGGACCCTATAGCTATACCTTC. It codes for CASSQDHGGPYSYTF.

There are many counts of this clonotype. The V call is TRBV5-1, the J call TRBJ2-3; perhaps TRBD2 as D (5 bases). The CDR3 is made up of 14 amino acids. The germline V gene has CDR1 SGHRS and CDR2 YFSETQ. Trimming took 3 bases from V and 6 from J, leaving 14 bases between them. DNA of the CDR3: TGCGCCAGCAGCTCACGGGAAGTCCGGGATACGCAGTATTTT. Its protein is CASSSREVRDTQYF. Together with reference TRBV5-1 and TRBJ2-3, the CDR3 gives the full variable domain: KAGVTQTPRYLIKTRGQQVTLSCSPISGHRSVSWYQQTPGQGLQFLFEYFSETQRNKGNFPGRFSGRQFSNSRSEMNVSTLELGDSALYLCASSSREVRDTQYFGPGTRLTVL.

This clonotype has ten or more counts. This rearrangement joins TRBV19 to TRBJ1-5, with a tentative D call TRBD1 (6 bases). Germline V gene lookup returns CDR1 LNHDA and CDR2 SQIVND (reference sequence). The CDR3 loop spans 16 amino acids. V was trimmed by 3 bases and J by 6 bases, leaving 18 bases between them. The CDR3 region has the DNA TGTGCCAGTAGTATGGGTGGAGGGGGGCTAGGTCAGCCCCAGCATTTT. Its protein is CASSMGGGGLGQPQHF.